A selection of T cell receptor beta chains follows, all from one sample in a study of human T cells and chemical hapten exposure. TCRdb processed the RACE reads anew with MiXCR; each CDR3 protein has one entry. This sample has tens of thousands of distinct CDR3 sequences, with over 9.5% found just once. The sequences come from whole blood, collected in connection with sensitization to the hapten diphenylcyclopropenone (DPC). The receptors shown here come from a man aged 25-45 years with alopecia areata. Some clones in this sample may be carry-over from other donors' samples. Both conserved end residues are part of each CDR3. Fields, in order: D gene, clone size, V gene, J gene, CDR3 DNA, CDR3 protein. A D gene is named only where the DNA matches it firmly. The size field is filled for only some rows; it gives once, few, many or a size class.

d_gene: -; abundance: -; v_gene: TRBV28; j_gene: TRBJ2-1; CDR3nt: TGTGCCAGCAGTCACGACAGAAAGCAGTTCTTC; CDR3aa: CASSHDRKQFF
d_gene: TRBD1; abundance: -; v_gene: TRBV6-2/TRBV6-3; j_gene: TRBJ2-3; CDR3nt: TGTGCCAGCACAAGGGGGCCTATTCAGATCACAGATACGCAGTATTTT; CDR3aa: CASTRGPIQITDTQYF
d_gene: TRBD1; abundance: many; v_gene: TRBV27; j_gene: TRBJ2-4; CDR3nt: TGTGCCAGCAGCCGTTCGACAGGGTATGACATTCAGTACTTC; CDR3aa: CASSRSTGYDIQYF
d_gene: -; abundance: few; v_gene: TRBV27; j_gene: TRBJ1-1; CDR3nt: TGTGTCAGCAGTTGGGCAGGGAGCACTGAAGCTTTCTTT; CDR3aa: CVSSWAGSTEAFF
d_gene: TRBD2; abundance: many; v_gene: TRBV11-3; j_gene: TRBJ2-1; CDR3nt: TGTGCCAGCAGCTTGTACGGGACTAGCGGTCAAGCAAGGGACAATGAGCAGTTCTTC; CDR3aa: CASSLYGTSGQARDNEQFF
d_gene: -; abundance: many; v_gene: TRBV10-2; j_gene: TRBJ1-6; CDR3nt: TGCGCCAGCAGTGTCGGCAGGGGTTATAATTCACCCCTCCACTTT; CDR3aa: CASSVGRGYNSPLHF
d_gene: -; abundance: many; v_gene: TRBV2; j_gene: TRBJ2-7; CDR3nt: TGTGCCAGCAGTACAGGGTTGGACGAGCAGTACTTC; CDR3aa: CASSTGLDEQYF
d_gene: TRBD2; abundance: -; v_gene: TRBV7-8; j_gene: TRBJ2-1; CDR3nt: TGTGCCAGCAGCCCAACTAGCGGGAGGGCCCGAGGGGTGAATGAGCAGTTCTTC; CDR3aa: CASSPTSGRARGVNEQFF
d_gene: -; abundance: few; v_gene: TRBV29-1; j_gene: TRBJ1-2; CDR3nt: TGCAGCGTTAAGGGGCGGATTAGTAACTATGGCTACACCTTC; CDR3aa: CSVKGRISNYGYTF
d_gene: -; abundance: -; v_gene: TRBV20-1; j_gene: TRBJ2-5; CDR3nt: TGCATAACCCCGGGACCTCAAGAGACCCAGTACTTC; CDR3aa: CITPGPQETQYF
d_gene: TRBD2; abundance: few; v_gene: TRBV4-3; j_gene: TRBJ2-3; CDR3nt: TGCGCCAGCAGCCAAGAAGGGCGGGAGGGCCTCACAGATACGCAGTATTTT; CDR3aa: CASSQEGREGLTDTQYF
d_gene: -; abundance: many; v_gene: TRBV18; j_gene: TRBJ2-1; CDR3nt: TGTGCCAGCTCATCAGTACACAGGCCTCTCGATGAGCAGTTCTTC; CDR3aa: CASSSVHRPLDEQFF
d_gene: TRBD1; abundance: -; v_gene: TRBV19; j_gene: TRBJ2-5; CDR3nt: TGTGCCAGTAGTGCCGGACAGGGGGGTTCCCAGTACTTC; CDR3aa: CASSAGQGGSQYF
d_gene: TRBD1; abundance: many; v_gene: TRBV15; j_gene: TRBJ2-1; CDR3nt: TGTGCCACCAGCAGACAGACAGGGAACTACAATGAGCAGTTCTTC; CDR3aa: CATSRQTGNYNEQFF
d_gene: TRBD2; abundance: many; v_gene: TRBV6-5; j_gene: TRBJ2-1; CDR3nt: TGTGCCAGCAGCAATAGCGGGGGGGCCTTTGAGCAGTTCTTC; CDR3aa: CASSNSGGAFEQFF
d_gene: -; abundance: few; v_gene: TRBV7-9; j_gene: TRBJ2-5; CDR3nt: TGTGCCAGCAGCTTAGTTGTGGCCCAAGAGACCCAGTACTTC; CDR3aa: CASSLVVAQETQYF
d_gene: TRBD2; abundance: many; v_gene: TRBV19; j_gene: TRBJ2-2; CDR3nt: TGTGCCAGTAGTAGAGTAGCGGGAGGGGGCACCGGGGAGCTGTTTTTT; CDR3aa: CASSRVAGGGTGELFF
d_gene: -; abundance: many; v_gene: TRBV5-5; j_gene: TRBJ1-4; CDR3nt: TGTGCCAGCAGCTTGGTTCCACCAGAAAAACTGTTTTTT; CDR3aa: CASSLVPPEKLFF